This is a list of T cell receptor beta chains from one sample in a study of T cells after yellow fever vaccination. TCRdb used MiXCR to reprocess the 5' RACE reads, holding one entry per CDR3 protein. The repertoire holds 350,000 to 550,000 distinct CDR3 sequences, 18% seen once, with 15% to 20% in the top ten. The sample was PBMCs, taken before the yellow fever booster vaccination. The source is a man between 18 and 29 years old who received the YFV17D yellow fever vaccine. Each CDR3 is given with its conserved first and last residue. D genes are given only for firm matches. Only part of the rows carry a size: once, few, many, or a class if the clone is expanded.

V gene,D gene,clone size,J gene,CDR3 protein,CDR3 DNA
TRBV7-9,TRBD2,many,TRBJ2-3,CASSSSGTSGPTDTQYF,TGTGCCAGCAGCTCGAGCGGGACTAGCGGACCCACAGATACGCAGTATTTT
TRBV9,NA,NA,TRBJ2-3,CASSADGQSTDTQYF,TGTGCCAGCAGCGCCGACGGTCAAAGCACAGATACGCAGTATTTT
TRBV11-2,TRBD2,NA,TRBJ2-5,CASSSFGGRQETQYF,TGTGCCAGCAGCTCCTTCGGGGGGAGGCAAGAGACCCAGTACTTC
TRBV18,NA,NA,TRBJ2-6,CASSPPTGTGANVLTF,TGTGCCAGCTCACCACCAACAGGGACTGGGGCCAACGTCCTGACTTTC
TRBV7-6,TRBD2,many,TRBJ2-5,CASSLPGGRQTQYF,TGTGCCAGCAGCCTACCCGGGGGGAGACAGACCCAGTACTTC
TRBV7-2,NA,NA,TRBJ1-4,CASSARASSEKLFF,TGTGCCAGCAGCGCCAGGGCCAGCTCTGAAAAACTGTTTTTT
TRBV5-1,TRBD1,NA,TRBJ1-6,CASSLGTGHSPLHF,TGCGCCAGCAGCTTAGGGACAGGGCATTCACCCCTCCACTTT
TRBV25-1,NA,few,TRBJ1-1,CASSEPSAGDTEAFF,TGTGCCAGCAGTGAACCCTCTGCGGGGGACACTGAAGCTTTCTTT
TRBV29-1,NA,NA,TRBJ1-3,CSVVRTSGNTIYF,TGCAGCGTTGTGCGGACTAGCGGAAACACCATATATTTT
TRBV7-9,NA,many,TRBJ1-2,CASSPPGPYGYTF,TGTGCCAGCAGCCCCCCCGGGCCCTATGGCTACACCTTC
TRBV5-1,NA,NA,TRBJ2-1,CASSSLLPYNEQFF,TGCGCCAGCAGCTCTCTACTACCCTACAATGAGCAGTTCTTC
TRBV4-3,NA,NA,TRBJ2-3,CASGLGGAKDTQYF,TGCGCCAGCGGCCTGGGGGGGGCGAAAGATACGCAGTATTTT
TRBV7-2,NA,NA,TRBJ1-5,CASGPDHQPQHF,TGTGCCAGCGGCCCAGACCATCAGCCCCAGCATTTT
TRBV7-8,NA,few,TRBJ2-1,CASSVDSFNEQFF,TGTGCCAGCAGCGTGGACAGCTTCAATGAGCAGTTCTTC
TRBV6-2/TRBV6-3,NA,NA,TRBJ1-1,CASSYPPGIRDMAFF,TGTGCCAGCAGTTACCCTCCAGGGATCCGGGATATGGCTTTCTTT
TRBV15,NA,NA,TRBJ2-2,CATSSYDGELFF,TGTGCCACCAGCAGCTACGACGGGGAGCTGTTTTTT
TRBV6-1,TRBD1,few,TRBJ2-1,CASSETDRVYEQFF,TGTGCCAGCAGTGAGACGGACAGGGTCTATGAGCAGTTCTTC
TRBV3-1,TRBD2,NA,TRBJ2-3,CASSQEMAGVGTDTQYF,TGTGCCAGCAGCCAAGAGATGGCGGGGGTAGGGACAGATACGCAGTATTTT
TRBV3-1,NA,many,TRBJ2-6,CASSLSDGANVLTF,TGTGCCAGCAGCCTCAGCGATGGGGCCAACGTCCTGACTTTC
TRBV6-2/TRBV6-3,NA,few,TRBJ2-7,CASSRYGQYEQYF,TGTGCCAGCAGTAGATACGGACAGTACGAGCAGTACTTC
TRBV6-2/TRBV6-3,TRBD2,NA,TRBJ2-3,CASSASGGSDTQYF,TGTGCCAGCAGCGCAAGCGGGGGAAGCGATACGCAGTATTTT
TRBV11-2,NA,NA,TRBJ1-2,CASSLVGNGYTF,TGTGCCAGCAGCTTAGTAGGGAATGGCTACACCTTC
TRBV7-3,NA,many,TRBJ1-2,CASSLSGSGYTF,TGTGCCAGCAGCTTATCAGGTTCTGGCTACACCTTC
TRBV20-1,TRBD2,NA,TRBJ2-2,CSATLAGRNTGELFF,TGCAGTGCAACCTTAGCGGGCCGGAACACCGGGGAGCTGTTTTTT
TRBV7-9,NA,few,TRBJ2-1,CASSPDGRVPSYEQFF,TGTGCCAGCAGCCCCGACGGTAGGGTTCCTTCATATGAGCAGTTCTTC
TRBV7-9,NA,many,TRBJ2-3,CASSSDGREGTDTQYF,TGTGCCAGCAGCTCCGATGGCAGGGAAGGCACAGATACGCAGTATTTT
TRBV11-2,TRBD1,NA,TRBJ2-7,CASSTRQGWVYEQYF,TGTGCCAGCAGCACTAGACAGGGTTGGGTGTACGAGCAGTACTTC
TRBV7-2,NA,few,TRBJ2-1,CASSPLGQHTYNEQFF,TGTGCCAGCAGCCCGCTCGGACAGCACACCTACAATGAGCAGTTCTTC
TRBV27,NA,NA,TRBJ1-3,CASSLQGLSGNTIYF,TGTGCCAGCAGTTTACAGGGATTATCTGGAAACACCATATATTTT
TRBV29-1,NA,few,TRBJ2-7,CSVEVRGAYEQYF,TGCAGCGTTGAAGTCAGGGGGGCCTACGAGCAGTACTTC
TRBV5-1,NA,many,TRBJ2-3,CASSSASTDTQYF,TGCGCCAGCAGCTCGGCTTCCACAGATACGCAGTATTTT
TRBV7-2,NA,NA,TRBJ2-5,CASSLWGADRETQYF,TGTGCCAGCAGCTTATGGGGGGCTGATAGAGAGACCCAGTACTTC
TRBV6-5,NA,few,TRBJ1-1,CASRGDSTEAFF,TGTGCCAGCAGGGGGGATTCCACTGAAGCTTTCTTT
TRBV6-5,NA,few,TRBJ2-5,CASSYSTQGGTQYF,TGTGCCAGCAGTTACTCGACCCAGGGTGGGACCCAGTACTTC